This T cell receptor beta chain was identified in a study of CD8 T cells in ankylosing spondylitis. Broader study findings: Reportedly, matched ankylosing spondylitis synovial fluid was significantly enriched for disease-linked clones. In ankylosing spondylitis blood, a motif of eight highly homologous TCR beta variants appeared characteristic.

A note on this clonotype: Its antigen remains unknown.

Library preparation for TCR beta used quantitative 5'-RACE with molecular barcodes. MiXCR was run by TCRdb on the 5' RACE reads, yielding one entry per CDR3 protein. Of under 150,000 distinct CDR3 sequences in the sample, 15% to 20% were seen once. Germline CDR1 DFQATT, CDR2 SNEGSKA (reference sequence). The length of the CDR3 is 8 residues. Trimming removed 6 bases at V and 15 bases at J, with 9 bases between. The TCR was taken from a male donor with ankylosing spondylitis. Sequenced sample: blood, either unsorted or a sorted T cell fraction (not recorded which). The rearrangement links TRBV20-1 to TRBJ2-1; a possible D gene is TRBD2 (5 bases). This chain's CDR3 is CSARRGFF. The CDR3 bases are TGCAGTGCCCGCCGGGGGTTCTTC.